The sequence of this T cell receptor (beta chain) was determined in a study of blood T cell repertoires in COVID-19. Study-wide context: Samples of COVID-19 (acute and convalescent) were obtained from the United States, Italy and Spain. PBMCs, B-cell-depleted T cells, or T cells were the source of the cDNA or gDNA that made up the material.

In the authors' methods: Estimated nucleated cell counts came from reference gene primer amplification. Data came from immunoSEQ multiplex PCR; TCRdb stores just in-frame clones and leaves some out. The DNA gave D and trimming, while V, J and clone size come from that table. The sample carries about 67,000 clones, 80% to 90% recorded once. Looked up from germline, CDR1 is SGHNT and CDR2 is YENEEA. Germline trimming cut 4 bases from V and 9 bases from J; bases unmatched to any gene: 11. The CDR3 sequence is 14 residues long. Material: peripheral blood. The sequence came from a man aged 50 to 60 with active COVID-19. V gene TRBV11-3 combines with J gene TRBJ1-1; 7 positions match TRBD1. Here the CDR3 reads CASSSLQQGWQAFF. The CDR3 DNA reads as TGTGCCAGCAGCTCTTTACAACAGGGGTGGCAAGCTTTCTTT.